These 5 T cell receptor beta chains came from one sample sequenced in a study of cytomegalovirus exposure and HLA in healthy donors. Researchers ran the PCR with 60 Vbeta and 13 Jbeta primers. Profiled with immunoSEQ multiplex PCR; TCRdb holds only in-frame clones, not every one. The table shows 95,000 to 100,000 clones, with 70% to 80% occurring only once. The sequencing sample was made of PBMCs. These receptors were taken from a man aged 40-50 years in good health and CMV-seronegative.

The chain joins TRBV30 to TRBJ2-5; 10 nucleotides match TRBD1. The DNA end is more similar to TRBJ2-7, so the J call may be wrong. The CDR3 covers 14 residues. Germline assignment: CDR1 GTSNPN and CDR2 SVGIG (reference sequence). In DNA, the CDR3 is TGTGCCTGTGCGACAGGGGGCGCGGTCCACGAGCAGTACTTC. It yields the protein CACATGGAVHEQYF.

The chain is built from TRBV9 and TRBJ2-1; TRBD2 agrees at 10 bases. CDR3 length: 19 residues. Trimming took 0 bases from V and 0 from J; bases not matched to a gene: 9. CDR1 and CDR2 (germline): SGDLS, YYNGEE. CDR3 sequence: CASSVEVAGGRSSYNEQFF. The CDR3 DNA follows: TGTGCCAGCAGCGTAGAGGTAGCGGGGGGAAGGAGCTCCTACAATGAGCAGTTCTTC.

CDR3 in amino acids: CAWSVRVNEKLFF. The CDR3 DNA reads as TGTGCCTGGAGTGTACGGGTTAATGAAAAACTGTTTTTT. The rearrangement links TRBV30 to TRBJ1-4; D call uncertain. Trimming removed 0 bases at V and 4 bases at J, with 6 bases between. This CDR3 spans 13 amino acids. The germline V gene encodes CDR1 GTSNPN and CDR2 SVGIG (reference sequence).

This chain joins TRBV6-5 and TRBJ1-4; maybe TRBD1 (5 bases). V dropped 2 bases and J dropped 6 bases, with 13 bases sitting between them. This CDR3 is 15 amino acids long. Germline loops: CDR1 MNHEY, CDR2 SVGAGI. In nucleotides, the CDR3 is TGTGCCAGCAGTTACGCGGGGGTGGACCATGAAAAACTGTTTTTT. Translating gives CASSYAGVDHEKLFF.

This clone has more than one count but fewer than ten. This chain joins TRBV5-1 and TRBJ1-3, with TRBD1 identical over 9 bases. Germline V gene lookup returns CDR1 SGHRS and CDR2 YFSETQ. The CDR3 has 14 residues. The J segment lost 0 bases and the V segment lost 6 bases, leaving 1 base of the junction unmatched. The CDR3: CASKGQGSGNTIYF. The CDR3 coding sequence is TGCGCCAGCAAGGGACAGGGCTCTGGAAACACCATATATTTT.